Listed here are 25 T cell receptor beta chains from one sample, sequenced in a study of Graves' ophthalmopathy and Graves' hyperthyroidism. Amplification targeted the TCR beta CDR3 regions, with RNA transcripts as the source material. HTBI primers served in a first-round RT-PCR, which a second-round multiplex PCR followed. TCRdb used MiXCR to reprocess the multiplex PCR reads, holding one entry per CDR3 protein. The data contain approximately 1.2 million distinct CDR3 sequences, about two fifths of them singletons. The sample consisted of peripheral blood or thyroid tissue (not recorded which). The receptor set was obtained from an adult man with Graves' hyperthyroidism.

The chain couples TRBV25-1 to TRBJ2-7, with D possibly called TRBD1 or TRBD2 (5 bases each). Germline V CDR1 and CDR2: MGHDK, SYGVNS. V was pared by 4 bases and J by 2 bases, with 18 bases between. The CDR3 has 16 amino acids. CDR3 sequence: CASSAPPGRLTYEQYF. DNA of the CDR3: TGTGCCAGCAGTGCCCCTCCGGGACGGTTGACCTACGAGCAGTACTTC.

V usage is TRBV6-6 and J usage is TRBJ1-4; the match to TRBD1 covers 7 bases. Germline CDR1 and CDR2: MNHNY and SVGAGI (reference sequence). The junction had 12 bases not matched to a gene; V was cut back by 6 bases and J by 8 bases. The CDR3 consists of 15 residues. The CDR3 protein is CASSRRQGRGEKLFF. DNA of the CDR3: TGTGCCAGCAGCCGAAGACAGGGCCGGGGGGAAAAACTGTTTTTT.

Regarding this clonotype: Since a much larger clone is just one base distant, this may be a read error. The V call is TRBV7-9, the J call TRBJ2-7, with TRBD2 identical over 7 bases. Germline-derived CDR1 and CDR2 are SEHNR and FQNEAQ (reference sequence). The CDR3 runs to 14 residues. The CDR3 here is CASSLSGAHYEQNF. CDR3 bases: TGTGCCAGCAGCTTAAGCGGGGCCCACTACGAGCAGAACTTC. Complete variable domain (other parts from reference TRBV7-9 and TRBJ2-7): DTGVSQNPRHKITKRGQNVTFRCDPISEHNRLYWYRQTLGQGPEFLTYFQNEAQLEKSRLLSDRFSAERPKGSFSTLEIQRTEQGDSAMYLCASSLSGAHYEQNFGPGTRLTVT.

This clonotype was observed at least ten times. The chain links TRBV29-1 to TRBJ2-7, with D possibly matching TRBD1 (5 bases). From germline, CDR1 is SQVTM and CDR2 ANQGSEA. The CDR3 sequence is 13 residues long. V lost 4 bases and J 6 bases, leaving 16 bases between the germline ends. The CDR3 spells CSVGHARGSEQYF. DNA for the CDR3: TGCAGCGTTGGGCACGCTAGGGGATCCGAGCAGTACTTC.

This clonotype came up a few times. The CDR3 DNA reads TGTGCCAGCACTATAAGAGGGACTGACGAGCAGTACTTC. Protein sequence: CASTIRGTDEQYF. V usage is TRBV6-2 or TRBV6-3 and J usage is TRBJ2-7; a possible D gene is TRBD2 (6 bases). The CDR3 runs 13 residues. Germline-derived CDR1 and CDR2 are MNHEY and SVGEGT. Trimming removed 7 bases at V and 5 bases at J, with 15 bases between.

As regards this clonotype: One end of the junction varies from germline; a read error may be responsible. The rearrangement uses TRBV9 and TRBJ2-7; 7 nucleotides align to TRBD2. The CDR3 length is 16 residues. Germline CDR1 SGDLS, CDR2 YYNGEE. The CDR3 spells CANSAGLVSPPYEQYF. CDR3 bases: TGTGCCAACAGCGCCGGACTAGTCTCACCACCATACGAGCAGTACTTC.

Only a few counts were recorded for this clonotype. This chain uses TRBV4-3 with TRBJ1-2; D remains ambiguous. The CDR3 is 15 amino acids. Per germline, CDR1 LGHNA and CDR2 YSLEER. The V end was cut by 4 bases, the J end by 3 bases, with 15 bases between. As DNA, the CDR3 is TGCGCCAGCAGCCCGCGGGAGGCAGATGACTATGGCTACACCTTC. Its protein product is CASSPREADDYGYTF.

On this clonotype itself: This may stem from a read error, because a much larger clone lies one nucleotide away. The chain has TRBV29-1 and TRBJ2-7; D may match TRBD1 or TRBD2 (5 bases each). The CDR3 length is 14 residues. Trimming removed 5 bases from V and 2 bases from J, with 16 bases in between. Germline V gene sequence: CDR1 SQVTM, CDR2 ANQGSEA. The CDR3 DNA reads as TGCAGCGTTATCCGGGACGGGGCCACCTACGAGCAGTACTTC. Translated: CSVIRDGATYEQYF.

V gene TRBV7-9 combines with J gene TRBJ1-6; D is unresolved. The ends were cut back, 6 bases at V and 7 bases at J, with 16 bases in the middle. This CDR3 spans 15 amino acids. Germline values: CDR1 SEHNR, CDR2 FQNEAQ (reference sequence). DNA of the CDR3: TGTGCCAGCAGTATAGTGGCAGGAGACAATTCACCCCTCCACTTT. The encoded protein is CASSIVAGDNSPLHF. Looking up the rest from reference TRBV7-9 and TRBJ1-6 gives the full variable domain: DTGVSQNPRHKITKRGQNVTFRCDPISEHNRLYWYRQTLGQGPEFLTYFQNEAQLEKSRLLSDRFSAERPKGSFSTLEIQRTEQGDSAMYLCASSIVAGDNSPLHFGNGTRLTVT.

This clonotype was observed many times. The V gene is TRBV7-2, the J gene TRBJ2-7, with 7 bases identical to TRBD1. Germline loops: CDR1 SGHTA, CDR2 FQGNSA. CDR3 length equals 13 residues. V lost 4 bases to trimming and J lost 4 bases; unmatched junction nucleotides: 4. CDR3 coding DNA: TGTGCCAGCAGCTCGGACAGGATTTACGAGCAGTACTTC. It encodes CASSSDRIYEQYF.

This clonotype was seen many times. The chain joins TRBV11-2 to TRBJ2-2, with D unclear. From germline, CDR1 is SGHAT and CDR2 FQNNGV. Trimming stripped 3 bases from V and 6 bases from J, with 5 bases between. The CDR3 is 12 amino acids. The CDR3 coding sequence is TGTGCCAGCAGCTTCTTGTCCGGGGAGCTGTTTTTT. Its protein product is CASSFLSGELFF.

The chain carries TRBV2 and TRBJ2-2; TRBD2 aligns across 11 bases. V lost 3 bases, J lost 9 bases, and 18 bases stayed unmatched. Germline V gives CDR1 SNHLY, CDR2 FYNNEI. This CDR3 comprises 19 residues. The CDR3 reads CASSDPLIAGGTNRRELFF. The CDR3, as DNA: TGTGCCAGCAGTGACCCCCTAATAGCGGGAGGGACGAACAGGAGGGAGCTGTTTTTT.

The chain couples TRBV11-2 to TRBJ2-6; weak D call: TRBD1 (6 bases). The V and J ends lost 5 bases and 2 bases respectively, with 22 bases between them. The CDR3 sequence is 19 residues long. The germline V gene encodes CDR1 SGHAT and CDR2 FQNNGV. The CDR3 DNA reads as TGTGCCAGCAGCCCAATTGGGGCAGGGGCAACGACTGGGGCCAACGTCCTGACTTTC. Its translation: CASSPIGAGATTGANVLTF.

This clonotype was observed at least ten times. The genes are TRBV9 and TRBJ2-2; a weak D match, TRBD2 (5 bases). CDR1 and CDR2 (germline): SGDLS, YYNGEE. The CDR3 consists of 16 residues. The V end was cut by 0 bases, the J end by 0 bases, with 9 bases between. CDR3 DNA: TGTGCCAGCAGCGTAGGTGTGGGAGCGAACACCGGGGAGCTGTTTTTT. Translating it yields CASSVGVGANTGELFF. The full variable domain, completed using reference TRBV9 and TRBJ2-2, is DSGVTQTPKHLITATGQRVTLRCSPRSGDLSVYWYQQSLDQGLQFLIQYYNGEERAKGNILERFSAQQFPDLHSELNLSSLELGDSALYFCASSVGVGANTGELFFGEGSRLTVL.

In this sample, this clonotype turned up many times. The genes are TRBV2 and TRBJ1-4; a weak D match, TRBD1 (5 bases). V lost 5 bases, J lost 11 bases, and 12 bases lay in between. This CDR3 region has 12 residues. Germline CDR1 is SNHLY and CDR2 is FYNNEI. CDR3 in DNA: TGTGCCAGCAGTCCCACCAGGGATAAACTGTTTTTT. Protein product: CASSPTRDKLFF.

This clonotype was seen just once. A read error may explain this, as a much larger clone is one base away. CDR3 protein: CASSVQTGSMHEQHF. CDR3 sequence (DNA): TGTGCCAGCAGCGTTCAGACAGGGAGTATGCACGAGCAGCACTTC. The rearrangement joins TRBV9 to TRBJ2-7, with 7 bases fitting TRBD1. Per germline, CDR1 SGDLS and CDR2 YYNGEE. This CDR3 comprises 15 residues.

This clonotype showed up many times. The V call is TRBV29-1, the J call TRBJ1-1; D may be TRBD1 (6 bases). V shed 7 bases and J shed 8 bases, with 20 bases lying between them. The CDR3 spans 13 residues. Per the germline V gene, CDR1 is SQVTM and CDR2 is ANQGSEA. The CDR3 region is CSAEATQGGEAFF. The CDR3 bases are TGCAGCGCCGAAGCAACCCAAGGGGGAGAAGCTTTCTTT. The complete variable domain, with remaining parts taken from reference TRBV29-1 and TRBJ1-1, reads SAVISQKPSRDICQRGTSLTIQCQVDSQVTMMFWYRQQPGQSLTLIATANQGSEATYESGFVIDKFPISRPNLTFSTLTVSNMSPEDSSIYLCSAEATQGGEAFFGQGTRLTVV.

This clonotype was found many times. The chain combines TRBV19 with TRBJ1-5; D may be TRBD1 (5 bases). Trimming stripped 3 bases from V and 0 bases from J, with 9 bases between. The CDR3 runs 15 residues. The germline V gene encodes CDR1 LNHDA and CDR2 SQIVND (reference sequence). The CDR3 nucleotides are TGTGCCAGTAGTATGACAGAGAATAGCAATCAGCCCCAGCATTTT. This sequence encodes CASSMTENSNQPQHF. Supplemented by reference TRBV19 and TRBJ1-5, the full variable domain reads DGGITQSPKYLFRKEGQNVTLSCEQNLNHDAMYWYRQDPGQGLRLIYYSQIVNDFQKGDIAEGYSVSREKKESFPLTVTSAQKNPTAFYLCASSMTENSNQPQHFGDGTRLSIL.

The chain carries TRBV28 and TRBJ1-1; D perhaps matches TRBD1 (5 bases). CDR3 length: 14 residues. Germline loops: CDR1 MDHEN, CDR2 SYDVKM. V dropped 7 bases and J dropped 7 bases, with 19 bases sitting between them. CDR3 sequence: CASNRDGALGEAFF. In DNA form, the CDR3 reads TGTGCCAGCAATCGGGACGGAGCACTTGGTGAAGCTTTCTTT. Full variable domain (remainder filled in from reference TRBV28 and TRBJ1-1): DVKVTQSSRYLVKRTGEKVFLECVQDMDHENMFWYRQDPGLGLRLIYFSYDVKMKEKGDIPEGYSVSREKKERFSLILESASTNQTSMYLCASNRDGALGEAFFGQGTRLTVV.

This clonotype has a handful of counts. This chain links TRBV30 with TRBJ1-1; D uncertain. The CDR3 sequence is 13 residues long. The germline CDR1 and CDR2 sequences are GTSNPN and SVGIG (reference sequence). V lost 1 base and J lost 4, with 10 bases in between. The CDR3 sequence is CAWSARAITEAFF. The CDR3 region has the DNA TGTGCCTGGAGTGCGAGGGCCATCACTGAAGCTTTCTTT.

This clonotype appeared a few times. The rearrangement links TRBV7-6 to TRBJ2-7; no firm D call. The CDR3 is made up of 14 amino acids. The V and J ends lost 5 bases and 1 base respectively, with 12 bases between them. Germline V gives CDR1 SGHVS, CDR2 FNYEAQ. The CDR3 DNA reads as TGTGCCAGCAGCCCAGAACACCTATCCTACGAGCAGTACTTC. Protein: CASSPEHLSYEQYF. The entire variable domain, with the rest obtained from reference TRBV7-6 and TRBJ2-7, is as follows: GAGVSQSPRYKVTKRGQDVALRCDPISGHVSLYWYRQALGQGPEFLTYFNYEAQQDKSGLPNDRFSAERPEGSISTLTIQRTEQRDSAMYRCASSPEHLSYEQYFGPGTRLTVT.

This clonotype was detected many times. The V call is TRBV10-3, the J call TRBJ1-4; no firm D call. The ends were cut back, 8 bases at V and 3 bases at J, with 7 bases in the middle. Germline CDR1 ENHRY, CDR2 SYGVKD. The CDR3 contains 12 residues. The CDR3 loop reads CAIADSNEKLFF. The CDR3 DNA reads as TGTGCCATCGCAGATTCTAATGAAAAACTGTTTTTT.

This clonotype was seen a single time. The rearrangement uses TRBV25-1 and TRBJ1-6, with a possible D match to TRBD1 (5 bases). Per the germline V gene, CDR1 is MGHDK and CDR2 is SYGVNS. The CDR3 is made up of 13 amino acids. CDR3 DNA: TGTGCTAGGACGACAGTAGGAAATTCACCCCTCCACTTT. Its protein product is CARTTVGNSPLHF.

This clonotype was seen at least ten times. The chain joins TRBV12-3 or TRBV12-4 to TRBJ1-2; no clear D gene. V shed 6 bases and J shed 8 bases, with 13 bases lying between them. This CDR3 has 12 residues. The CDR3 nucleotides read TGTGCCAGCAGCCTGACTGCAGGCGGCTACACCTTC. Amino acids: CASSLTAGGYTF.

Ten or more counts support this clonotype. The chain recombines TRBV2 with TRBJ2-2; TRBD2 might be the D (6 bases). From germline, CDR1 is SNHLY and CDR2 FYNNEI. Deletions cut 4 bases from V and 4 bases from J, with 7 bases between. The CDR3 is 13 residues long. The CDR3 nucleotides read TGTGCCAGCAGTGGGGGGGTCACCGGGGAGCTGTTTTTT. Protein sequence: CASSGGVTGELFF.